Listed below are T cell receptor beta chains from one sample, sequenced in a study of T cells in tuberculosis. Measured with immunoSEQ multiplex PCR; TCRdb has only the in-frame clones, and not every one. The sample lists 29,000 or so clones, 92% occurring once. This material consisted of PBMCs, taken at tuberculosis diagnosis. The receptor source for this set is an adult with tuberculosis. Each CDR3 is given with its conserved first and last residue. A D gene is named only where the DNA matches it firmly. Size values are once, few and many counts, or a class for expanded clones, and some rows have none.

cdr3_aa cdr3_nt j_call cdr3_length clone_size d_call v_call
CASRGASGSADTQYF TGTGCCAGCAGGGGGGCTAGCGGGAGCGCGGATACGCAGTATTTT TRBJ2-3 15 . TRBD2 TRBV27
CAISGTPTDTQYF TGTGCCATCAGTGGGACTCCCACAGATACGCAGTATTTT TRBJ2-3 13 . . TRBV10-3
CSVDDPFGTGYNYGYTF TGCAGCGTTGACGACCCCTTCGGGACAGGTTATAACTATGGCTACACCTTC TRBJ1-2 17 . TRBD1 TRBV29-1
CASSHSDWDYGYTF TGTGCCAGCTCACACTCGGACTGGGACTATGGCTACACCTTC TRBJ1-2 14 . . TRBV18
CAWSVGVLTEAFF TGTGCCTGGAGTGTCGGGGTTTTGACTGAAGCTTTCTTT TRBJ1-1 13 . . TRBV30
CASSLLAPGGANYGYTF TGCGCCAGCAGCTTGTTGGCACCGGGGGGAGCTAACTATGGCTACACCTTC TRBJ1-2 17 . . TRBV5-1
CATQGGYGYTF TGTGCCACTCAGGGGGGCTATGGCTACACCTTC TRBJ1-2 11 once TRBD1 TRBV19
CASSQTESYTF TGTGCCAGCAGCCAAACGGAGAGCTACACCTTC TRBJ1-2 11 . . TRBV2
CASSRLGGSVTGELFF TGCGCCAGCAGCCGTCTAGGTGGATCAGTAACCGGGGAGCTGTTTTTT TRBJ2-2 16 . . TRBV5-1
CASSNPGLVRHNEQFF TGTGCCAGCAGCAATCCGGGACTAGTGCGGCACAATGAGCAGTTCTTC TRBJ2-1 16 . . TRBV21-1
CASTLSRTRPNEQYF TGTGCCAGCACCTTATCCCGGACTAGGCCTAACGAGCAGTACTTC TRBJ2-7 15 . TRBD2 TRBV28
CATSRVGQIVGNQPQHF TGTGCCACCAGCAGAGTGGGACAGATTGTGGGCAATCAGCCCCAGCATTTT TRBJ1-5 17 . TRBD1 TRBV15
CASSSFGREARSSYEQYF TGTGCCAGCAGTTCATTCGGCAGGGAGGCCCGTAGCTCCTACGAGCAGTACTTC TRBJ2-7 18 . . TRBV14
CASSGTHYTF TGTGCCAGCAGCGGGACACACTACACCTTC TRBJ1-2 10 . . TRBV28
CASSLAIQETQYF TGCGCCAGCAGCTTGGCCATTCAAGAGACCCAGTACTTC TRBJ2-5 13 . . TRBV5-1
CASSQDPGTVHGYTF TGTGCCAGCAGCCAAGACCCCGGGACAGTTCATGGCTACACCTTC TRBJ1-2 15 once TRBD1 TRBV4-2
CASSLGTGYNEQFF TGTGCCAGCAGCTTAGGGACAGGTTACAATGAGCAGTTCTTC TRBJ2-1 14 . TRBD1 TRBV7-3
CSVGGGRMTGELFF TGCAGCGTTGGCGGGGGACGGATGACCGGGGAGCTGTTTTTT TRBJ2-2 14 . TRBD2 TRBV29-1
CASSDLRLSYEQYF TGCGCCAGCAGCGACTTACGCCTATCCTACGAGCAGTACTTC TRBJ2-7 14 . . TRBV5-1
CASSSSGLYEQYF TGTGCCAGCAGTTCTAGCGGACTATACGAGCAGTACTTC TRBJ2-7 13 . TRBD2 TRBV27
CASKRSWVSQETQYF TGCGCCAGCAAAAGGAGTTGGGTTTCCCAAGAGACCCAGTACTTC TRBJ2-5 15 . . TRBV5-1
CASSLKGSSDQPQHF TGTGCCAGCAGCTTAAAAGGGAGTAGCGATCAGCCCCAGCATTTT TRBJ1-5 15 . . TRBV7-2
CASSLGANTEAFF TGCGCCAGCAGCTTGGGAGCAAACACTGAAGCTTTCTTT TRBJ1-1 13 . . TRBV5-1
CASSDGPGGNNQPQHF TGTGCCAGCAGCGACGGGCCCGGAGGAAACAATCAGCCCCAGCATTTT TRBJ1-5 16 . . TRBV5-5
CASSTTGTVTEAFF TGTGCCAGCTCGACAACCGGGACAGTCACTGAAGCTTTCTTT TRBJ1-1 14 . TRBD1 TRBV18
CASSFSAGGGHEQYF TGCGCCAGCAGCTTTTCCGCGGGAGGAGGCCACGAGCAGTACTTC TRBJ2-7 15 . TRBD2 TRBV5-1
CASSPGLAFGANVLTF TGCGCCAGCAGCCCCGGACTAGCGTTTGGGGCCAACGTCCTGACTTTC TRBJ2-6 16 . TRBD2 TRBV5-1
CASSPGQGAREQYF TGCGCCAGCAGCCCCGGACAGGGGGCGAGGGAGCAGTACTTC TRBJ2-7 14 . TRBD1 TRBV5-1
CASSPPPGTGYQPQHF TGCGCCAGCAGCCCACCTCCCGGGACAGGGTATCAGCCCCAGCATTTT TRBJ1-5 16 . TRBD1 TRBV4-1
CASSELAGSTDTQYF TGTGCCAGCAGCGAACTAGCGGGAAGCACAGATACGCAGTATTTT TRBJ2-3 15 . TRBD2 TRBV9
CASSRTEQNTEAFF TGCGCCAGCAGCCGGACAGAGCAGAACACTGAAGCTTTCTTT TRBJ1-1 14 . . TRBV4-3
CASSPFPGQGNEQFF TGTGCCAGCTCACCATTTCCGGGACAAGGCAATGAGCAGTTCTTC TRBJ2-1 15 . . TRBV18
CASSGGRDSYEQYF TGTGCCAGCAGTGGAGGCAGGGATTCCTACGAGCAGTACTTC TRBJ2-7 14 . . TRBV6-4
CASSLDGAYEQYF TGCGCCAGCAGCTTGGACGGAGCCTACGAGCAGTACTTC TRBJ2-7 13 . . TRBV5-1
CSVAGYGYTF TGCAGTGTGGCGGGCTATGGCTACACCTTC TRBJ1-2 10 once . TRBV20-1
CASSHLSGLAAYQETQYF TGTGCCAGCAGCCATCTCTCCGGACTAGCGGCTTACCAAGAGACCCAGTACTTC TRBJ2-5 18 few TRBD2 TRBV14
CASSLGTSRGVDTQYF TGTGCCAGCAGCTTGGGGACTAGCCGCGGGGTAGATACGCAGTATTTT TRBJ2-3 16 . TRBD2 TRBV5-5
CASSLVRTAVEKLFF TGTGCCAGCAGCTTAGTGAGGACAGCGGTGGAAAAACTGTTTTTT TRBJ1-4 15 . . TRBV7-9
CASSVEGTPGVNEQFF TGTGCCAGCAGCGTAGAAGGGACCCCGGGGGTCAATGAGCAGTTCTTC TRBJ2-1 16 . . TRBV9
CASSVTGKGEQYF TGTGCCAGCAGCGTGACAGGGAAAGGCGAGCAGTACTTC TRBJ2-7 13 . TRBD1 TRBV9
CASSLGGFADTQYF TGTGCCAGCAGTTTAGGGGGGTTCGCAGATACGCAGTATTTT TRBJ2-3 14 . . TRBV27
CASSPMASYEQYF TGCGCCAGCAGCCCCATGGCTTCCTACGAGCAGTACTTC TRBJ2-7 13 . . TRBV5-1
CATRTRGDTDTQYF TGTGCCACCCGAACCCGGGGGGACACAGATACGCAGTATTTT TRBJ2-3 14 . TRBD2 TRBV6-5
CASSGGEAASYGYTF TGTGCCAGCAGCGGGGGGGAGGCGGCAAGCTATGGCTACACCTTC TRBJ1-2 15 . . TRBV28
CASRPGTSGRGYEQYF TGTGCCAGCAGACCCGGGACTAGCGGGAGGGGCTACGAGCAGTACTTC TRBJ2-7 16 . TRBD2 TRBV2
CSVDQQFNNEQFF TGCAGCGTTGACCAACAGTTCAACAATGAGCAGTTCTTC TRBJ2-1 13 . . TRBV29-1
CASSFDIAYEQYF TGTGCCAGCAGCTTTGACATAGCCTACGAGCAGTACTTC TRBJ2-7 13 . . TRBV11-2
CASSPQGVRSNQPQHF TGTGCCAGTAGTCCACAGGGGGTCCGCAGCAATCAGCCCCAGCATTTT TRBJ1-5 16 . TRBD1 TRBV19
CASRTQGLGEQYF TGTGCCAGCAGGACACAGGGTTTGGGGGAGCAGTACTTC TRBJ2-7 13 . . TRBV6-5
CASSQRDRMSSTEAFF TGTGCCAGCTCACAACGGGACAGAATGTCTAGTACTGAAGCTTTCTTT TRBJ1-1 16 . TRBD1 TRBV18
CASSLRTGTYEQYF TGTGCCAGCAGCCTACGGACAGGGACCTACGAGCAGTACTTC TRBJ2-7 14 . TRBD1 TRBV5-5
CASTLGTGRPYEQYF TGTGCCAGTACCCTCGGGACAGGGAGGCCCTACGAGCAGTACTTC TRBJ2-7 15 . TRBD1 TRBV19
CASSFSRGQSLSYEQYF TGTGCCAGCAGTTTTAGTCGGGGACAGTCCCTCTCCTACGAGCAGTACTTC TRBJ2-7 17 . TRBD1 TRBV27
CASSLLSYREGRNQPQHF TGTGCCAGCAGCTTACTAAGCTACAGGGAGGGGCGCAATCAGCCCCAGCATTTT TRBJ1-5 18 once . TRBV7-7
CASSLGTGAGGYTF TGTGCCAGCAGCTTGGGGACAGGGGCCGGAGGCTACACCTTC TRBJ1-2 14 . TRBD1 TRBV5-6
CASSQGPGGDDTDTQYF TGCGCCAGCAGCCAAGGTCCGGGGGGCGATGACACAGATACGCAGTATTTT TRBJ2-3 17 . . TRBV4-3
CASSQSVPSYQETQYF TGCGCCAGCAGTCAATCTGTCCCCTCGTACCAAGAGACCCAGTACTTC TRBJ2-5 16 . . TRBV23-1
CASGRGTSSYNEQFF TGTGCCAGCGGAAGAGGGACTAGCTCCTACAATGAGCAGTTCTTC TRBJ2-1 15 . . TRBV21-1